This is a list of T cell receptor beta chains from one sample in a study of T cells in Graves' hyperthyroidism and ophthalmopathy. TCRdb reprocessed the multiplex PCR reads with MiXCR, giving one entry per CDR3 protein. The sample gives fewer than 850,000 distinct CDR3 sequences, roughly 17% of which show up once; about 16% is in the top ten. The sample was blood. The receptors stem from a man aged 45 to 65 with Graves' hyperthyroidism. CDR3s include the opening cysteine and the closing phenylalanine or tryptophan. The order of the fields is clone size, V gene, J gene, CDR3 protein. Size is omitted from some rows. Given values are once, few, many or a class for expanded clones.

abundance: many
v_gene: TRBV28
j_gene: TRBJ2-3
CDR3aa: CASSLYPDTQYF

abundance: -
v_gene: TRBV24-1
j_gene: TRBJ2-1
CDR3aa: CATSGGMKPYNEQFF

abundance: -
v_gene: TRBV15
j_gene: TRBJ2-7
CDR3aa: CATSGIAGSYEQYF

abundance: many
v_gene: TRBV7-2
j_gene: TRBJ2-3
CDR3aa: CASSLPLAGGGDTQYF

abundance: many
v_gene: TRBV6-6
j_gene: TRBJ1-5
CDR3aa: CASSYREWGQPQHF

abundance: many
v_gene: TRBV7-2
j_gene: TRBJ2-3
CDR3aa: CASSEGGISDTQYF

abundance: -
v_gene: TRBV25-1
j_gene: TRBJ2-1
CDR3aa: CAQGTRSSYNEQFF

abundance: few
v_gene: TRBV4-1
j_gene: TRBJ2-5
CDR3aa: CASSPGRTSGVETQYF

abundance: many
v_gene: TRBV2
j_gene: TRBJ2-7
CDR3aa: CASCGGPTYEQYF

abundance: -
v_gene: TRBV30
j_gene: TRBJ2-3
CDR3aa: CAWTATDTQYF

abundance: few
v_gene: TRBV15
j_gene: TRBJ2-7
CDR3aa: CAASRDPQGEQYF

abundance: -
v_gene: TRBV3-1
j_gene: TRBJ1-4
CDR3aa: CASSIWDRSDEKLFF

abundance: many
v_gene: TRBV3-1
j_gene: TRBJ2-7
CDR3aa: CATRGGNEQYF

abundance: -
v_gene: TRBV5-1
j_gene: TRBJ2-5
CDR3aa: CASSSTPNNLGTQYF

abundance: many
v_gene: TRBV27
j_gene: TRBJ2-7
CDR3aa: CASSLRTGGNGEQYF

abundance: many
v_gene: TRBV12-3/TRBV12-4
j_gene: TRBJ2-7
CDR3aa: CASSKYLTGALSYEQYF

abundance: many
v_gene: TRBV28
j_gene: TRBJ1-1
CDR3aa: CASSLRLTGGAEAFF

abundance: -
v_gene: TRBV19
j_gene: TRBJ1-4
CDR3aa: CASSTGTYEKLFF